The text below deals with one T cell receptor (beta chain). The J segment lost 2 bases and the V segment lost 1 base, leaving 8 bases of the junction unmatched. The CDR3 runs to 16 residues. CDR1 is LNHNV and CDR2 is YYDKDF in the germline V gene (reference sequence). These data belong to a study of blood T cell repertoires in COVID-19. The table came from immunoSEQ multiplex PCR; TCRdb's copy has only in-frame clones and leaves some out. The sample shows approximately 100,000 clones, 85% to 90% of them seen only once. The sequenced sample was peripheral blood. The sequence came from a woman aged 80 or over with acute or convalescent COVID-19. The V call is TRBV15, the J call TRBJ2-7; 7 positions match TRBD2. CDR3 sequence: CATSRAFGGEAYEQYF. The CDR3 DNA reads as TGTGCCACCAGCAGAGCATTTGGGGGGGAGGCCTACGAGCAGTACTTC.